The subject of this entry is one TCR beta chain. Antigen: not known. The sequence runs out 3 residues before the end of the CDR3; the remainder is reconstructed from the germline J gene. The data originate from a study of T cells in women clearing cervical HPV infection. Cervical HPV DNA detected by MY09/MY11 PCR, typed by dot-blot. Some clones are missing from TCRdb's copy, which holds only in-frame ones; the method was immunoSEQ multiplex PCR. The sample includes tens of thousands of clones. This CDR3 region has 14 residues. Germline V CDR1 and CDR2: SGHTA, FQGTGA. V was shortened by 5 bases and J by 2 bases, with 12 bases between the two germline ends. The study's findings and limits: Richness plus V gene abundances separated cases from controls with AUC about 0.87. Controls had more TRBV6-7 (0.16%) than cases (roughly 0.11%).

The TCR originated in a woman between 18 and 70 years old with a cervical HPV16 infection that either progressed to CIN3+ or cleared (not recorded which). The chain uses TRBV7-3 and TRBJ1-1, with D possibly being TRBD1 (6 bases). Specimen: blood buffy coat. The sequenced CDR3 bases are TGTGCCAGCAGCGCAGGGGAGGGAAACACTGAA. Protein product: CASSAGEGNTE. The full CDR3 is CASSAGEGNTEAFF.